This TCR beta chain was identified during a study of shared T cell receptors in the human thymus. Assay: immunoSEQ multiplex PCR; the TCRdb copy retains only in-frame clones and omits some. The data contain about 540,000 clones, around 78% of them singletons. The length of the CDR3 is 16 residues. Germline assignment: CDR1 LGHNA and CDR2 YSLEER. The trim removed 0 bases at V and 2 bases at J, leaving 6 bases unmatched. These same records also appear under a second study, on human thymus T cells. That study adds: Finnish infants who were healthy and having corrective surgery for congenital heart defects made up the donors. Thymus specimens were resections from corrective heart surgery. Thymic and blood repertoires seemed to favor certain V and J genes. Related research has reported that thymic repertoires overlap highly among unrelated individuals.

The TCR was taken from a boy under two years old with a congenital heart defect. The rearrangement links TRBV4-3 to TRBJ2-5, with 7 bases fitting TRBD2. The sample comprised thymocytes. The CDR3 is CASSQDAGVGQETQYF. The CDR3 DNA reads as TGCGCCAGCAGCCAAGATGCGGGAGTCGGGCAAGAGACCCAGTACTTC.